The 20 T cell receptor beta chains presented below share a single source sample, sequenced in a study of human thymus T cells. Thymic material originated from resections removed in the course of corrective heart surgery. The repertoire was sequenced with immunoSEQ multiplex PCR; TCRdb's copy has only in-frame clones and lacks some. The sample records tens of thousands of clones, 85% to 95% being singletons. Sequencing was done on a sample of thymus tissue. These receptors came from a girl less than two years old with a congenital heart defect but otherwise immunologically healthy.

The rearrangement links TRBV12-5 to TRBJ1-1; 7 positions agree with TRBD1. Germline values: CDR1 LGHNT, CDR2 FRNRAP. This CDR3 has 15 amino acids. Germline trimming cut 3 bases from V and 1 base from J; bases unmatched to any gene: 5. The DNA for the CDR3 is TGTGCTAGTGGTTTATCGGGACAGACGAACACTGAAGCTTTCTTT. Amino acids: CASGLSGQTNTEAFF.

The CDR3 bases are TGTGCCAGCAGAAAAGGGGGGACTAACAATGAGCAGTTCTTC. Protein product: CASRKGGTNNEQFF. J is TRBJ2-1 and V is TRBV6-5, with D possibly matching TRBD2 (7 bases). V lost 6 bases to trimming and J lost 5 bases, with 14 bases between them. There are 14 residues in the CDR3. Per germline, CDR1 MNHEY and CDR2 SVGAGI.

The chain couples TRBV4-1 to TRBJ2-7; 8 bases are shared with TRBD2. The CDR3 has 16 amino acids. Germline V gene sequence: CDR1 MGHRA, CDR2 YSYEKL. V shed 3 bases, J shed 7 bases, and the junction held 14 bases outside the gene matches. CDR3 bases: TGCGCCAGCAGCCAGAGAATTGGGACTAGTACGGGTGAGCAGTACTTC. Its translation is CASSQRIGTSTGEQYF.

This chain joins TRBV15 and TRBJ1-1; a weak D match, TRBD1 (5 bases). CDR1 is LNHNV and CDR2 is YYDKDF in the germline V gene (reference sequence). V lost 1 base, J lost 1 base, and 16 bases lay in between. The CDR3 spans 17 residues. CDR3 DNA: TGTGCCACCAGCAGAGGTTGCAGGGAGGAGGGGAACACTGAAGCTTTCTTT. Its protein is CATSRGCREEGNTEAFF.

V is TRBV28 and J is TRBJ1-1, with 8 bases identical to TRBD1. The germline V gene has CDR1 MDHEN and CDR2 SYDVKM. V shed 4 bases, J shed 4 bases, and the junction held 11 bases outside the gene matches. The CDR3 has 16 residues. CDR3 loop: CASSSQTHTGGTEAFF. The DNA for the CDR3 is TGTGCCAGCAGTTCCCAAACCCACACAGGGGGCACTGAAGCTTTCTTT.

The CDR3 is CAWSVSLAGNNEQFF. In nucleotides, the CDR3 is TGTGCCTGGAGTGTAAGTCTAGCGGGTAACAATGAGCAGTTCTTC. The chain has TRBV30 and TRBJ2-1, with 8 bases identical to TRBD2. The CDR3 loop spans 15 amino acids. CDR1 is GTSNPN and CDR2 is SVGIG in the germline V gene (reference sequence). With V trimmed by 0 bases and J by 5 bases, 6 bases remained unmatched.

This sequence joins TRBV5-1 and TRBJ2-7; D remains unclear. Trimming stripped 0 bases from V and 0 bases from J, with 7 bases between. Germline assignment: CDR1 SGHRS and CDR2 YFSETQ. This CDR3 comprises 14 residues. CDR3 DNA: TGCGCCAGCAGCTTGGCCCCCGACTCCTACGAGCAGTACTTC. Its translation is CASSLAPDSYEQYF.

The chain recombines TRBV28 with TRBJ2-1; TRBD1 or TRBD2 may be the D gene (6 bases each). The CDR3 contains 16 residues. The V end was cut by 8 bases, the J end by 0 bases, with 17 bases between. CDR1 and CDR2 (germline): MDHEN, SYDVKM. CDR3 sequence: CASHRVAVSSYNEQFF. The CDR3, as DNA: TGTGCCAGCCACAGGGTAGCGGTGAGCTCCTACAATGAGCAGTTCTTC.

The rearrangement links TRBV20-1 to TRBJ1-2; D is uncertain. Germline V gene lookup returns CDR1 DFQATT and CDR2 SNEGSKA (reference sequence). The CDR3 is 10 amino acids. Trimming removed 6 bases from V and 3 bases from J, with 5 bases in between. For the CDR3, the DNA is TGCAGTGCCCTCTACTATGGCTACACCTTC. Protein sequence: CSALYYGYTF.

This clone occurred a few times. The J gene is TRBJ1-5, the V gene TRBV15; D is unclear. Germline V CDR1 and CDR2: LNHNV, YYDKDF (reference sequence). V lost 2 bases and J 0 bases, leaving 11 bases between the germline ends. The CDR3 loop spans 16 amino acids. The CDR3 loop is CATSRFWEDSNQPQHF. The CDR3 region has the DNA TGTGCCACCAGCAGATTTTGGGAAGATAGCAATCAGCCCCAGCATTTT.

The rearrangement links TRBV5-8 to TRBJ2-7; D is unresolved. The CDR3 totals 18 residues. Trimming shortened V by 3 bases and J by 0 bases, and 22 bases separated the two germline ends. Germline V CDR1 and CDR2: SGHTS, YDEGEE. The CDR3 DNA sequence: TGTGCCAGCAGCTGCCTCAGTCAGCCCCTGGAGAGCTCCTACGAGCAGTACTTC. Amino acid sequence: CASSCLSQPLESSYEQYF.

The chain has TRBV5-8 and TRBJ2-7; either TRBD1 or TRBD2 may supply D (5 bases each). The germline V gene encodes CDR1 SGHTS and CDR2 YDEGEE. The length of the CDR3 is 15 residues. The V end lost 4 bases, the J end lost 7 bases, and 21 bases lay between the germline ends. The CDR3 here is CASSLGFQGRGEQYF. The DNA of the CDR3 is TGTGCCAGCAGCCTCGGTTTTCAGGGACGAGGAGAGCAGTACTTC.

The J gene is TRBJ1-4, the V gene TRBV4-3; a possible D gene is TRBD1 (5 bases). The V end was cut by 0 bases, the J end by 6 bases, with 14 bases between. CDR3 length equals 16 residues. Looked up from germline, CDR1 is LGHNA and CDR2 is YSLEER. CDR3 in amino acids: CASSQETGTVDEKLFF. DNA for the CDR3: TGCGCCAGCAGCCAAGAGACCGGGACGGTTGATGAAAAACTGTTTTTT.

V usage is TRBV9 and J usage is TRBJ2-2, with D possibly called TRBD1 or TRBD2 (5 bases each). V lost 1 base and J lost 7, with 11 bases in between. The CDR3 is made up of 14 amino acids. Germline-derived CDR1 and CDR2 are SGDLS and YYNGEE. The CDR3 sequence is CASSVLRGDGELFF. CDR3 bases: TGTGCCAGCAGCGTACTGAGGGGCGACGGGGAGCTGTTTTTT. Drawing the rest from reference TRBV9 and TRBJ2-2, the complete variable domain is DSGVTQTPKHLITATGQRVTLRCSPRSGDLSVYWYQQSLDQGLQFLIQYYNGEERAKGNILERFSAQQFPDLHSELNLSSLELGDSALYFCASSVLRGDGELFFGEGSRLTVL.

This chain connects TRBV28 to TRBJ2-7; the D gene is possibly TRBD2 (6 bases). The germline V and J ends were trimmed by 8 bases and 0 bases, with 14 bases remaining between them. Looked up from germline, CDR1 is MDHEN and CDR2 is SYDVKM. This CDR3 spans 14 amino acids. CDR3: CASRGGKISYEQYF. The DNA of the CDR3 is TGTGCCAGCCGGGGCGGGAAAATCTCCTACGAGCAGTACTTC.

The chain uses TRBV18 and TRBJ2-5; D assignment may be TRBD1 or TRBD2 (5 bases each). Trimming pared 3 bases from V and 5 bases from J, leaving 19 bases between. This CDR3 contains 16 residues. Germline V gives CDR1 KGHSH, CDR2 LQKENI. The chain's CDR3 is CASSPFKQVGEETQYF. CDR3 DNA: TGTGCCAGCTCACCTTTCAAACAGGTCGGGGAGGAGACCCAGTACTTC. Full variable domain (outside the CDR3, taken from reference TRBV18 and TRBJ2-5): NAGVMQNPRHLVRRRGQEARLRCSPMKGHSHVYWYRQLPEEGLKFMVYLQKENIIDESGMPKERFSAEFPKEGPSILRIQQVVRGDSAAYFCASSPFKQVGEETQYFGPGTRLLVL.

This sequence joins TRBV29-1 and TRBJ1-5, with 7 bases identical to TRBD1. Losses at the gene ends were 5 bases for V and 7 bases for J; bases not matched to a gene: 11. This CDR3 spans 14 amino acids. CDR1 and CDR2 (germline): SQVTM, ANQGSEA. CDR3: CSVLGEGADQPQHF. The CDR3 nucleotides read TGCAGCGTTCTAGGAGAGGGGGCAGACCAGCCCCAGCATTTT.

The rearrangement joins TRBV6-4 to TRBJ2-1; tentative D call: TRBD2 (6 bases). Trimming shortened V by 6 bases and J by 4 bases, and 10 bases separated the two germline ends. CDR3 size: 13 residues. Germline V gives CDR1 MRHNA, CDR2 SNTAGT. The chain's CDR3 is CASRGLNYNEQFF. The CDR3, as DNA: TGTGCCAGCAGGGGACTGAATTACAATGAGCAGTTCTTC.

The chain joins TRBV19 to TRBJ1-2, with D tentatively TRBD1 (5 bases). Germline CDR1 LNHDA, CDR2 SQIVND (reference sequence). CDR3 size: 14 residues. V lost 8 bases to trimming and J lost 2 bases, with 15 bases between them. The CDR3 DNA follows: TGTGCCAGTTCACCGGGAGGGGTGAACTATGGCTACACCTTC. As protein: CASSPGGVNYGYTF. The full variable domain, its missing parts supplied by reference TRBV19 and TRBJ1-2, is DGGITQSPKYLFRKEGQNVTLSCEQNLNHDAMYWYRQDPGQGLRLIYYSQIVNDFQKGDIAEGYSVSREKKESFPLTVTSAQKNPTAFYLCASSPGGVNYGYTFGSGTRLTVV.

Here the CDR3 reads CASSSAILNTEAFF. As DNA, the CDR3 is TGCGCCAGCAGCTCCGCCATCCTGAACACTGAAGCTTTCTTT. V is TRBV5-1 and J is TRBJ1-1, with D unclear. This CDR3 contains 14 residues. Germline V lookup: CDR1 SGHRS, CDR2 YFSETQ. The germline V and J ends were trimmed by 3 bases and 0 bases, with 9 bases remaining between them.